These T cell receptor beta chains were read from a single sample in a study of cytomegalovirus exposure and HLA in healthy donors. Here immunoSEQ multiplex PCR was the method, and the copy in TCRdb shows in-frame clones only, minus some. The data show 200,000 to 250,000 clones, with almost 80% seen just once and around 4% held by the top ten. Sequences were obtained from PBMCs. These receptors originate from a male donor in good health and CMV-seronegative. Both conserved end residues are part of each CDR3. The D gene is left open where the match is weak. Only some rows state a clone size, as once, few, many or a class for expanded clones.

D gene	V gene	clone size	CDR3 length	J gene	CDR3 DNA	CDR3 protein
TRBD1	TRBV4-1	few	15	TRBJ1-1	TGCGCCAGCAGCCAATCGGACAGGGGATGGCTTGAAGCTTTCTTT	CASSQSDRGWLEAFF
-	TRBV19	few	13	TRBJ2-2	TGTGCCAGTAGTATAGCGGACACCGGGGAGCTGTTTTTT	CASSIADTGELFF
TRBD1	TRBV11-1	few	14	TRBJ1-4	TGTGCCAGCAGCCCGACAGGGATTAATGAAAAACTGTTTTTT	CASSPTGINEKLFF
TRBD1	TRBV6-4	few	21	TRBJ2-7	TGTGCCAGCAGTGACCCCCGGGACAGGGCTACAGTAACCCCTAATACCTACGAGCAGTACTTC	CASSDPRDRATVTPNTYEQYF
TRBD2	TRBV27	-	16	TRBJ2-5	TGTGCCAGCAGACAGAGCGGGACTAGCGACCAAGAGACCCAGTACTTC	CASRQSGTSDQETQYF
-	TRBV5-1	-	19	TRBJ2-2	TGCGCCAGCAGCTCCCCCCGCACTAGCAGGAGTTATAGAGCCGGGGAGCTGTTTTTT	CASSSPRTSRSYRAGELFF
TRBD1	TRBV27	-	15	TRBJ1-6	TGTGCCAGCAGTTTTGGACAGGACTATAATTCACCCCTCCACTTT	CASSFGQDYNSPLHF
TRBD1	TRBV18	-	14	TRBJ1-1	TGTGCCAGCTCAATGGGACAGACGAACACTGAAGCTTTCTTT	CASSMGQTNTEAFF
-	TRBV29-1	few	14	TRBJ2-2	TGCAGCGTCGACAGCCTTGGAGACACCGGGGAGCTGTTTTTT	CSVDSLGDTGELFF
-	TRBV6-6	-	15	TRBJ2-4	TGTGCCAGCAGTCGACAGAGGAACGCCAAAAACATTCAGTACTTC	CASSRQRNAKNIQYF
TRBD2	TRBV14	-	18	TRBJ2-3	TGTGCCAGCAGCCTTCTCCCCGGACTAGCGGGAGAAACAGATACGCAGTATTTT	CASSLLPGLAGETDTQYF
-	TRBV5-1	-	14	TRBJ2-3	TGCGCCAGCAGCTTTTTTTCAGAAACAGATACGCAGTATTTT	CASSFFSETDTQYF
TRBD2	TRBV5-1	once	15	TRBJ2-7	TGCGCCAGCAGCTTGATTAGCGGGAGTTTATACGAGCAGTACTTC	CASSLISGSLYEQYF
-	TRBV19	-	12	TRBJ2-3	TGTGCCAGTAGTTTAATTTCAGATACGCAGTATTTT	CASSLISDTQYF
-	TRBV5-1	few	13	TRBJ2-3	TGCGCCAGCTCTACAGTTCTCACAGATACGCAGTATTTT	CASSTVLTDTQYF
TRBD1	TRBV7-6	-	14	TRBJ2-7	TGTGCCAGCAGCGTCGGACAGGGGGGGGACGAGCAGTACTTC	CASSVGQGGDEQYF
-	TRBV2	-	15	TRBJ1-5	TGTGCCAGCAGTGATTACAGGTTTGGCAATCAGCCCCAGCATTTT	CASSDYRFGNQPQHF
-	TRBV7-7	-	12	TRBJ1-1	TGTGCCAGCGGGAGTGGTAGGACTGAAGCTTTCTTT	CASGSGRTEAFF
TRBD2	TRBV11-2	once	15	TRBJ2-3	TGTGCCAGCAGCCCTTTAGCGGGAAGCACAGATACGCAGTATTTT	CASSPLAGSTDTQYF
-	TRBV10-3	once	15	TRBJ2-7	TGTGCCATCAGTGCCGGTACACGAGAGGGCTACGAGCAGTACTTC	CAISAGTREGYEQYF
-	TRBV28	-	15	TRBJ2-7	TGTGCCAGCAGTTTCTGGGGGGAGGTTTCCTACGAGCAGTACTTC	CASSFWGEVSYEQYF
TRBD2	TRBV27	-	15	TRBJ2-1	TGTGCCAGCAGTGTAGCGGGAGAGGGGGGCGATGAGCAGTTCTTC	CASSVAGEGGDEQFF
TRBD1	TRBV5-6	-	14	TRBJ2-7	TGTGCCAGCAGCTGGGGACAGGGTGGTTACGAGCAGTACTTC	CASSWGQGGYEQYF
TRBD2	TRBV4-1	-	16	TRBJ2-1	TGCGCCAGCAGCTACACCGGGACTAGCGGGAGGAATGAGCAGTTCTTC	CASSYTGTSGRNEQFF
TRBD1	TRBV6-5	-	13	TRBJ1-1	TGTGCCAGCAGAGGACAGGGGCGAGGGGAAGCTTTCTTT	CASRGQGRGEAFF
TRBD1	TRBV5-4	few	16	TRBJ2-5	TGTGCCAGCAGCACGGACAGGGGCCGCCGCAGGGAGACCCAGTACTTC	CASSTDRGRRRETQYF